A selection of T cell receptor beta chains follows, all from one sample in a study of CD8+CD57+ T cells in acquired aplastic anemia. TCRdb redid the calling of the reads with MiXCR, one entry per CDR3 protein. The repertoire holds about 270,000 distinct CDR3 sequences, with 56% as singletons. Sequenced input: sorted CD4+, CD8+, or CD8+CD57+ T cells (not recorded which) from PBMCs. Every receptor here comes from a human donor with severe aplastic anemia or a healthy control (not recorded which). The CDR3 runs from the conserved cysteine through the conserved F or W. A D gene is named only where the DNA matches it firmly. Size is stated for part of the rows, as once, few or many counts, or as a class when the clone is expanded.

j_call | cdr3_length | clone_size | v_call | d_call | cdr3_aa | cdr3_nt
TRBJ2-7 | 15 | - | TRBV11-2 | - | CASSMGGLNSYEQYF | TGTGCCAGCAGCATGGGGGGACTTAACTCCTACGAGCAGTACTTC
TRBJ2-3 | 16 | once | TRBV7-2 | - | CASSLVPGLLTDTQYF | TGTGCCAGCAGCTTAGTACCGGGACTTCTCACAGATACGCAGTATTTT
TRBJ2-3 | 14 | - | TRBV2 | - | CASTGLGSTDTQYF | TGTGCCAGCACCGGCCTAGGGAGCACAGATACGCAGTATTTT
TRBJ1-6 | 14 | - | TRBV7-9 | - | CASSLEGYNSPLHF | TGTGCCAGCAGCTTAGAAGGGTATAATTCACCCCTCCACTTT
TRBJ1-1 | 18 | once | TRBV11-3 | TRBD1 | CASSLDNPSGTANTEAFF | TGTGCCAGCAGCTTAGATAACCCTTCCGGGACAGCGAACACTGAAGCTTTCTTT
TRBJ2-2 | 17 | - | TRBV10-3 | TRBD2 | CAISESVTSGNTGELFF | TGTGCCATCAGTGAGTCCGTGACTAGCGGTAACACCGGGGAGCTGTTTTTT
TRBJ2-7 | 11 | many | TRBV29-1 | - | CSVADVGSQYF | TGCAGCGTTGCCGACGTCGGAAGTCAGTACTTC
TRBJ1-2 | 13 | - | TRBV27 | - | CASSLSVGYGYTF | TGTGCCAGCAGTTTATCCGTTGGCTATGGCTACACCTTC
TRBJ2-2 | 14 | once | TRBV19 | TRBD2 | CATGTTGLTGELFF | TGTGCCACTGGGACTACCGGCCTGACCGGGGAGCTGTTTTTT
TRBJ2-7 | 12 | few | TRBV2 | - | CASSQQSYEQYF | TGTGCCAGCAGTCAGCAGTCCTACGAGCAGTACTTC
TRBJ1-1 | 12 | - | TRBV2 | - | CASRIGNTEAFF | TGTGCCAGCAGGATCGGTAACACTGAAGCTTTCTTT
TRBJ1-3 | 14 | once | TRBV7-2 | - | CASKTGPSGNTIYF | TGTGCCAGCAAAACCGGCCCCTCTGGAAACACCATATATTTT
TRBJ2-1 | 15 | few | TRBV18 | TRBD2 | CASSPGTGGLDEQFF | TGTGCCAGCTCACCGGGAACGGGGGGGCTTGATGAGCAGTTCTTC
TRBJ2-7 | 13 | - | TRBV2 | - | CASSDLGIYEQYF | TGTGCCAGCAGTGATTTGGGGATTTACGAGCAGTACTTC
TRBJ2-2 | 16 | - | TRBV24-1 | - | CATEGREGANTGELFF | TGTGCCACCGAGGGCAGGGAAGGGGCGAACACCGGGGAGCTGTTTTTT
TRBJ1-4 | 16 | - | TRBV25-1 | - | CASSEFLADTNEKLFF | TGTGCCAGCAGTGAATTCCTGGCAGATACTAATGAAAAACTGTTTTTT
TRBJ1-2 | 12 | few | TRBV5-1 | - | CASRIGAYGYTF | TGCGCCAGCCGTATCGGGGCCTATGGCTACACCTTC
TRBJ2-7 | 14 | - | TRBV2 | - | CASSHDLEVAEQYF | TGTGCCAGCAGCCATGACCTCGAGGTAGCCGAGCAGTACTTC
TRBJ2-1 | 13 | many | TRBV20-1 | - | CSAQGPSYNEQFF | TGCAGTGCTCAGGGGCCTTCCTACAATGAGCAGTTCTTC
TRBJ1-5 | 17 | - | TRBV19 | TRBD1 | CATNDAGTVTHGRPQHF | TGTGCCACCAACGACGCCGGGACAGTGACTCATGGCCGGCCCCAGCATTTT
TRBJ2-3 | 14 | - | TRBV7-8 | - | CASIPSGLGDTQYF | TGTGCCAGCATCCCGTCAGGGTTGGGAGATACGCAGTATTTT
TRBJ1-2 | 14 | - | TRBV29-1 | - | CSALWGGDTYGYTF | TGCAGCGCCCTTTGGGGTGGGGATACTTATGGCTACACCTTC
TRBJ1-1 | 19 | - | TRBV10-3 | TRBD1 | CAISEFDNRQGPQNTEAFF | TGTGCCATCAGTGAGTTCGATAACCGACAGGGGCCGCAGAACACTGAAGCTTTCTTT
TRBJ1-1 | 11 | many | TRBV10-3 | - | CAIGAPPEAFF | TGTGCCATCGGAGCCCCCCCCGAAGCTTTCTTT
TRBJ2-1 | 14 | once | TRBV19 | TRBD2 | CASSWASGSNEQFF | TGTGCCAGTAGCTGGGCGAGCGGGAGTAATGAGCAGTTCTTC
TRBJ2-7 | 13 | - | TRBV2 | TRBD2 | CASTLAGGREQYF | TGTGCCAGCACGCTAGCGGGGGGGCGCGAGCAGTACTTC
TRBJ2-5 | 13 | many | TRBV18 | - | CASSPPAQETQYF | TGTGCCAGCTCACCCCCCGCCCAAGAGACCCAGTACTTC
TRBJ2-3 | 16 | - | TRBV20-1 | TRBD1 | CSASGSGQSGTDTQYF | TGCAGTGCTTCGGGTTCGGGACAGTCAGGCACAGATACGCAGTATTTT
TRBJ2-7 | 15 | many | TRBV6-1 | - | CASSELQGYSYEQYF | TGTGCCAGCAGTGAACTTCAGGGATACTCCTACGAGCAGTACTTC
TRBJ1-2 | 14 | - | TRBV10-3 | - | CAISESSGGDGYTF | TGTGCCATCAGTGAGTCTTCGGGGGGCGACGGCTACACCTTC
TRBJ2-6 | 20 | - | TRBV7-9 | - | CASSRQGRESSLTGANVLTF | TGTGCCAGCAGCCGCCAGGGTCGGGAGTCCAGCCTCACTGGGGCCAACGTCCTGACTTTC
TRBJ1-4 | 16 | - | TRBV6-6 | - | CASSLFQPLSNEKLFF | TGTGCCAGCAGCCTCTTCCAACCCCTATCTAATGAAAAACTGTTTTTT
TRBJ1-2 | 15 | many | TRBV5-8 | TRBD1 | CASSTRGQGAYGYTF | TGTGCCAGCAGCACCCGTGGACAGGGAGCCTATGGCTACACCTTC
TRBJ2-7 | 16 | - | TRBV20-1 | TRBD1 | CSASSPYVSGGYEQYF | TGCAGTGCCAGCTCACCGTACGTCTCAGGGGGCTACGAGCAGTACTTC
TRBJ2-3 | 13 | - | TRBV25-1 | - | CASIAGNTGTQYF | TGTGCCAGCATAGCAGGGAACACAGGTACGCAGTATTTT
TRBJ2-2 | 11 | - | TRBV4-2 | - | CASSQEGELLF | TGTGCCAGCAGCCAAGAAGGTGAGCTGCTTTTT
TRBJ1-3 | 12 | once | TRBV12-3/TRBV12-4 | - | CASLKGGNTIYF | TGTGCCAGCCTCAAGGGGGGAAACACCATATATTTT
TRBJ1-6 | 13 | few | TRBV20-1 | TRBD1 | CSALTGTGSPLHF | TGCAGTGCTTTAACCGGGACAGGGTCACCCCTCCACTTT
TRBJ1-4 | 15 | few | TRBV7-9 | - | CASSFQGVVNEKLFF | TGTGCCAGCAGCTTCCAGGGAGTGGTTAATGAAAAACTGTTTTTT
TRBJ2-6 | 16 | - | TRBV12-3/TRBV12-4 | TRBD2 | CASSRLSGVGANVLTF | TGTGCCAGCAGTCGTCTCAGCGGGGTCGGGGCCAACGTCCTGACTTTC
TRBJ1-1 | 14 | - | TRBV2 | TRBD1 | CASRLDRVNTEAFF | TGTGCCAGCAGACTCGACAGGGTGAACACTGAAGCTTTCTTT
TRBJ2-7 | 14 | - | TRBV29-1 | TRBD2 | CSVELASGAYEQYF | TGCAGCGTTGAACTGGCTAGCGGGGCCTACGAGCAGTACTTC
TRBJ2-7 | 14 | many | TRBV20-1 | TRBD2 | CSAHPAGTIYEQYF | TGCAGTGCCCACCCGGCCGGGACTATCTACGAGCAGTACTTC
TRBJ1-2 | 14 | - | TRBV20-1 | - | CSARTGYNPDGYTF | TGCAGTGCACGGACCGGATATAACCCAGATGGCTACACCTTC
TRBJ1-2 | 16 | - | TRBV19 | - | CASSIAQRTANYGYTF | TGTGCCAGTAGTATAGCACAAAGGACAGCTAACTATGGCTACACCTTC
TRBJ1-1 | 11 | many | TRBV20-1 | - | CSATENTEAFF | TGCAGTGCTACAGAGAACACTGAAGCTTTCTTT
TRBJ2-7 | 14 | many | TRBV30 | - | CAWIDPLSSYEQYF | TGTGCCTGGATAGATCCACTCTCCTCCTACGAGCAGTACTTC
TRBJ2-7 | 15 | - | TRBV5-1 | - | CASSQDFSSSYEQYF | TGCGCCAGCAGCCAAGATTTTTCTAGCTCCTACGAGCAGTACTTC